This paragraph covers one T cell receptor (beta chain) sequence. The V end was cut by 5 bases, the J end by 0 bases, with 17 bases between. The germline V gene has CDR1 SGHVS and CDR2 FNYEAQ. CDR3 length: 16 amino acids. This entry is derived from a study of cytomegalovirus exposure and HLA in healthy donors. Study overall: Early release data held some 80 million unique TCRs from HLA-typed donors.

In the PCR, 60 Vbeta and 13 Jbeta primers were used. Using immunoSEQ multiplex PCR, the repertoire was profiled, and TCRdb retains in-frame clones only, with some absent. The data contain some 110,000 clones, roughly 80% of them seen just once; the ten biggest clones take up 22%. The clonotype was recovered from a man under 40 in good health and CMV-seropositive. Sequenced: PBMCs. This chain links TRBV7-6 with TRBJ2-7; the D gene is possibly TRBD2 (5 bases). The CDR3 nucleotides are TGTGCCAGCAGCCGAGGAGCGGCAGCCGTCTCCTACGAGCAGTACTTC. Its protein is CASSRGAAAVSYEQYF.